Detailed here is one T cell receptor beta chain. Its specificity is not known. Sequenced by immunoSEQ multiplex PCR; TCRdb stores in-frame clones only, minus some. The sample lists 45,000 to 55,000 clones; 75% to 85% were seen once. This entry belongs to a study of OX40 agonist ivuxolimab in advanced cancers. Study in general: Three patients responded partially, comprising one with hepatocellular carcinoma and two with cutaneous melanoma. Study-wide findings and caveats: On average, CD8+ T cells showed a greater number of expanded clones than CD4+.

Germline V gene lookup returns CDR1 SGHDN and CDR2 FVKESK. There are 13 residues in the CDR3. Trimming removed 4 bases at V and 1 base at J, with 6 bases between. The chain is built from TRBV14 and TRBJ2-3; D call uncertain. Sequenced here: CD4+ or CD8+ T cells sorted from blood, sampled in a trial of the OX40 agonist ivuxolimab. This receptor was obtained from an adult with an advanced solid tumor such as melanoma, head and neck, liver or kidney cancer. The CDR3 DNA reads TGTGCCAGCAGCCTGAGCCGCACAGATACGCAGTATTTT. This gives the protein CASSLSRTDTQYF. Looking up the rest from reference TRBV14 and TRBJ2-3 gives the full variable domain: EAGVTQFPSHSVIEKGQTVTLRCDPISGHDNLYWYRRVMGKEIKFLLHFVKESKQDESGMPNNRFLAERTGGTYSTLKVQPAELEDSGVYFCASSLSRTDTQYFGPGTRLTVL.